Shown below are 4 T cell receptor beta chains from a single sample sequenced in a study of T-cell memory formation after mild COVID-19. Each CDR3 protein is one row after TCRdb ran MiXCR on the 5' RACE reads. This table holds 550,000 to 700,000 distinct CDR3 sequences, roughly a sixth found once. Sequencing used PBMCs or a T cell subset sorted from them (not recorded which). The receptor source for this set is an adult woman who had mild COVID-19 (a few samples of this study predate the infection). Cell type and time point are not known.

This clonotype was counted at least ten times. The V and J genes are TRBV20-1 and TRBJ2-7; D possibly matches TRBD1 or TRBD2 (6 bases each). Germline assignment: CDR1 DFQATT and CDR2 SNEGSKA (reference sequence). The CDR3 loop spans 14 amino acids. With 4 bases removed from V and 2 bases from J, the gap between germline ends came to 15 bases. CDR3 region: CSAIGGTDTYEQYF. The CDR3 DNA reads TGCAGTGCTATAGGGGGGACGGATACCTACGAGCAGTACTTC.

This rearrangement joins TRBV24-1 to TRBJ2-2; unclear D gene. From germline, CDR1 is KGHDR and CDR2 SFDVKD. The CDR3 consists of 14 residues. The ends were cut back, 2 bases at V and 4 bases at J, with 7 bases in the middle. The CDR3 loop is CATSDYRGTGELFF. CDR3 sequence (DNA): TGTGCCACCAGTGATTACCGAGGCACCGGGGAGCTGTTTTTT.

The gene calls are TRBV30 and TRBJ1-2; the D gene is possibly TRBD1 (5 bases). The germline V gene encodes CDR1 GTSNPN and CDR2 SVGIG (reference sequence). Trimming stripped 4 bases from V and 7 bases from J, with 19 bases between. This CDR3 spans 14 amino acids. The CDR3 spells CAWNTGGDPGGYTF. CDR3 nucleotide sequence: TGTGCCTGGAACACGGGGGGGGATCCGGGTGGCTACACCTTC.

This clonotype was found a few times. This chain links TRBV7-2 with TRBJ2-1; TRBD1 matches 7 bases. Germline V gene lookup returns CDR1 SGHTA and CDR2 FQGNSA. Germline trimming cut 0 bases from V and 9 bases from J; bases unmatched to any gene: 11. The CDR3 is 16 amino acids. CDR3 in DNA: TGTGCCAGCAGCTTAGCTGGAGACAGGGTCGGAGGTGAGCAGTTCTTC. Protein sequence: CASSLAGDRVGGEQFF. Using reference TRBV7-2 and TRBJ2-1 for the parts outside the CDR3, the full variable domain is GAGVSQSPSNKVTEKGKDVELRCDPISGHTALYWYRQSLGQGLEFLIYFQGNSAPDKSGLPSDRFSAERTGGSVSTLTIQRTQQEDSAVYLCASSLAGDRVGGEQFFGPGTRLTVL.